The following is a T cell receptor beta chain sequence with its context. The antigen is not known. Trimming at V came to 3 bases and at J to 0 bases, leaving 20 bases not matched to a gene. The CDR3 consists of 21 residues. Germline V gene data show CDR1 as KGHSH and CDR2 as LQKENI. This record comes from a study of cytomegalovirus exposure and HLA in healthy donors. In the study overall: HLA-typed donors were the source of approximately 88 million unique TCRs held in an early data release. Study-level results: TCR sequences were mostly rare, though some public TCRs occurred in many donors. Diagnosis of cytomegalovirus status made by the classifier reportedly showed high specificity and sensitivity. Most TCR beta V segments were productive about 90% or about 30% of the time in an earlier analysis.

Researchers ran the PCR with 60 Vbeta and 13 Jbeta primers. Sequenced by immunoSEQ multiplex PCR; TCRdb stores in-frame clones only, minus some. The sample shows tens of thousands of clones, roughly two thirds of them seen only once. The sample comprised PBMCs. The rearrangement joins TRBV18 to TRBJ2-1; 7 bases are a match to TRBD2. The clonotype comes from a man aged 60 to 75 in good health and CMV-seropositive. Here the CDR3 DNA reads TGTGCCAGCTCACCGGGCGGGAGTAGTCCTCTTAGTGAAAGCTCCTACAATGAGCAGTTCTTC. It codes for CASSPGGSSPLSESSYNEQFF.